This is a list of T cell receptor beta chains from one sample in a study of control samples from healthy donors and cancer patients. Here immunoSEQ multiplex PCR was the method, and the copy in TCRdb shows in-frame clones only, minus some. The top ten clones hold 0.95% to 1.3% of a sample with about 120,000 clones, 85% to 90% of them seen once. What was sequenced was PBMCs. The receptor set was obtained from a woman aged 45-65 years with colorectal cancer. Both conserved end residues are trimmed from each CDR3.

J gene,V gene,CDR3 protein
TRBJ2-3,TRBV7-2,ASSLFRGPDTQY
TRBJ2-5,TRBV28,ASSLGRQETQY
TRBJ2-6,TRBV28,ASSPIFPGTGSSGANVLT
TRBJ2-3,TRBV7-2,ASSPPSDTQY
TRBJ2-5,TRBV19,ASSNWGVPGVETQY
TRBJ1-4,TRBV30,AWSETAVEEKLF
TRBJ1-1,TRBV19,ASSIKTEAF
TRBJ2-7,TRBV5-6,ASSLRRYEQY
TRBJ1-2,TRBV18,ASSLSRDTYGYT
TRBJ1-2,TRBV13,ASSLVRAAT
TRBJ2-3,TRBV6-1,ASSDLRLLAPGSDTQY
TRBJ2-7,TRBV19,ASSSGEGIYEQY
TRBJ2-5,TRBV19,ASSISSGETETQY